The 26 T cell receptor beta chains below were found in one sample sequenced in a study of read filtering for tumor transcriptome and immune sequencing. Molecular barcoded adaptors covering alpha/delta and beta/gamma chains were used on 400 to 450 ng RNA. Each CDR3 protein gets one entry after TCRdb re-called the reads with MiXCR. The table shows 90,000 to 95,000 distinct CDR3 sequences, with roughly 21% occurring only once. The specimen sequenced was a population of CD138-negative cells sorted from bone marrow. These receptors all come from a donor older than 35 with multiple myeloma.

This chain joins TRBV20-1 and TRBJ1-1; tentatively, D is TRBD1 (5 bases). The CDR3 has 13 amino acids. Per germline, CDR1 DFQATT and CDR2 SNEGSKA (reference sequence). Trimming removed 6 bases at V and 4 bases at J, with 15 bases between. The CDR3 loop is CSAAPSGLTEAFF. The CDR3 DNA is TGCAGTGCAGCACCCTCAGGGCTCACTGAAGCTTTCTTT.

Here the CDR3 reads CASSLDGSLYGYTF. For the CDR3, the DNA is TGCGCCAGCAGCTTGGACGGATCCCTCTATGGCTACACCTTC. J is TRBJ1-2 and V is TRBV5-1; no clear D gene. V was cut by 0 bases and J by 4 bases, with 10 bases left in between. Germline V lookup: CDR1 SGHRS, CDR2 YFSETQ. The CDR3 is 14 amino acids.

In this sample, this clonotype turned up many times. The rearrangement uses TRBV6-6 and TRBJ2-1, with D perhaps TRBD2 (5 bases). CDR1 is MNHNY, CDR2 SVGAGI, per germline (reference sequence). The CDR3 consists of 16 residues. V was shortened by 2 bases and J by 2 bases, with 13 bases between the two germline ends. The CDR3 coding sequence is TGTGCCAGCAGTTACCTGAGGGCCGGACCCTACAATGAGCAGTTCTTC. The encoded protein is CASSYLRAGPYNEQFF.

This clonotype was counted ten times or more. The chain employs TRBV20-1 and TRBJ2-1; D assignment may be TRBD1 or TRBD2 (5 bases each). Germline CDR1 reads DFQATT; CDR2 reads SNEGSKA (reference sequence). This CDR3 spans 15 amino acids. Trimming removed 3 bases at V and 4 bases at J, with 16 bases between. For the CDR3, the DNA is TGCAGTGCTAGTCACCCGGGGACCGCTTACAATGAGCAGTTCTTC. Translating it yields CSASHPGTAYNEQFF.

Comment on this clonotype: A much larger clone differs by one base, so this may be a read error. The chain recombines TRBV28 with TRBJ2-3; perhaps TRBD2 as D (5 bases). The ends were cut back, 6 bases at V and 2 bases at J, with 18 bases in the middle. This CDR3 region has 16 residues. From germline, CDR1 is MDHEN and CDR2 SYDVKM. Here the CDR3 DNA reads TGTGCCAGCAGCCCAACCGGGATAGGCTACACAGATACGCAGTATTTT. Translating it yields CASSPTGIGYTDTQYF.

In this sample, this clonotype turned up many times. CDR3 sequence (DNA): TGTGCCAGCTCACCTGGACGAATGACTGAAGCTTTCTTT. Protein product: CASSPGRMTEAFF. The V gene is TRBV18, the J gene TRBJ1-1; D not resolved. CDR1 is KGHSH and CDR2 is LQKENI in the germline V gene. V was clipped by 3 bases and J by 5 bases, with 10 bases between them. This CDR3 spans 13 amino acids.

This clonotype was counted only a few times. V gene TRBV6-1 combines with J gene TRBJ1-6, with no clear D. This CDR3 has 13 residues. V was cut by 8 bases and J by 9 bases, with 14 bases left in between. CDR1 is MNHNS and CDR2 is SASEGT in the germline V gene. The DNA for the CDR3 is TGTGCCAGCCGATCAGGTTCGGGTTCACCCCTCCACTTT. Its protein is CASRSGSGSPLHF.

There are many counts of this clonotype. The chain employs TRBV10-2 and TRBJ1-2, with TRBD1 as a possible D gene (6 bases). The germline V and J ends were trimmed by 4 bases and 6 bases, with 12 bases remaining between them. This CDR3 is built from 13 residues. Per the germline V gene, CDR1 is WSHSY and CDR2 is SAAADI. The CDR3 protein is CASSADRRDGYTF. CDR3 sequence (DNA): TGCGCCAGCAGTGCAGACAGGAGGGATGGCTACACCTTC.

In this sample, this clonotype turned up many times. The rearrangement uses TRBV5-1 and TRBJ2-7; D is possibly TRBD1 (7 bases). Trimming cost V 4 bases and J 1 base, with 15 bases left between them. CDR1 is SGHRS and CDR2 is YFSETQ in the germline V gene. The CDR3 runs 15 residues. The CDR3 is CASSDRQGGSYEQYF. CDR3 in DNA: TGCGCCAGCAGCGACCGACAGGGAGGATCCTACGAGCAGTACTTC. The complete variable domain, with remaining parts taken from reference TRBV5-1 and TRBJ2-7, reads KAGVTQTPRYLIKTRGQQVTLSCSPISGHRSVSWYQQTPGQGLQFLFEYFSETQRNKGNFPGRFSGRQFSNSRSEMNVSTLELGDSALYLCASSDRQGGSYEQYFGPGTRLTVT.

This clonotype was counted at least ten times. The chain carries TRBV4-1 and TRBJ2-3; D unresolved. Looked up from germline, CDR1 is MGHRA and CDR2 is YSYEKL. Trimming cost V 2 bases and J 0 bases, with 9 bases left between them. This CDR3 has 15 amino acids. CDR3 nucleotide sequence: TGCGCCAGCAGCCAAAGTAGGCCTAGCACAGATACGCAGTATTTT. Translation gives CASSQSRPSTDTQYF.

Only a few counts were recorded for this clonotype. The J gene is TRBJ1-1, the V gene TRBV27; D remains ambiguous. The CDR3 spans 15 residues. CDR1 MNHEY and CDR2 SMNVEV come from the germline V gene (reference sequence). V was trimmed by 2 bases and J by 1 base, leaving 11 bases between them. Here the CDR3 reads CASSLVRLRNTEAFF. CDR3 DNA sequence: TGTGCCAGCAGTTTAGTGAGGTTGAGGAACACTGAAGCTTTCTTT.

The genes are TRBV29-1 and TRBJ1-1; no firm D call. The germline V gene encodes CDR1 SQVTM and CDR2 ANQGSEA. This CDR3 contains 12 residues. Trimming cost V 4 bases and J 0 bases, with 6 bases left between them. The CDR3 DNA sequence: TGCAGCGTTGTATTGGTGAACACTGAAGCTTTCTTT. This encodes CSVVLVNTEAFF.

A word on this clonotype: A much larger clone lies a single base off, so this may be a read error. The rearrangement links TRBV11-2 to TRBJ1-3; D unresolved. The CDR3 is made up of 17 amino acids. Germline CDR1 is SGHAT and CDR2 is FQNNGV. CDR3 sequence (DNA): TGTGCCAGCAGCCAATACCCCGCAAACGGAGTCGGAAACACCGTATATTTT. This sequence encodes CASSQYPANGVGNTVYF.

In regard to this clonotype: One base away lies a much larger clone, so this may be a sequencing read error. The chain uses TRBV7-9 and TRBJ1-5; D is unclear. The CDR3 has 14 residues. The germline V gene has CDR1 SEHNR and CDR2 FQNEAQ (reference sequence). CDR3 coding DNA: TGTGCCAGCAGCTTACCGGGTTTCGGTCAGCCCCGGCATTTT. As protein: CASSLPGFGQPRHF.

This clonotype was found a few times. The chain employs TRBV18 and TRBJ1-1; D remains unclear. CDR1 and CDR2 (germline): KGHSH, LQKENI. V was cut by 4 bases and J by 2 bases, with 8 bases left in between. The CDR3 runs to 13 residues. CDR3 DNA sequence: TGTGCCAGCTCACGGCAGCCCAACACTGAAGCTTTCTTT. This codes for CASSRQPNTEAFF.

In this sample, this clonotype turned up many times. The chain employs TRBV7-2 and TRBJ1-5; 7 bases match TRBD1. Germline assignment: CDR1 SGHTA and CDR2 FQGNSA. This CDR3 contains 17 residues. J was trimmed by 0 bases and V by 7 bases; bases with no gene match: 12. The CDR3 region is CASTLAGGLASNQPQHF. CDR3 DNA: TGTGCCAGCACTTTGGCAGGGGGATTGGCTAGCAATCAGCCCCAGCATTTT.

Concerning this clonotype: The conserved phenylalanine or tryptophan is not found at the CDR3 terminus, so this likely reflects a read error. The gene calls are TRBV7-2 and TRBJ2-3; the D call may be TRBD1 or TRBD2 (5 bases each). The germline V gene encodes CDR1 SGHTA and CDR2 FQGNSA. The CDR3 is 16 residues long. The CDR3 sequence: CATSLEVGTYTDTQYL. As DNA, the CDR3 is TGTGCCACCAGCTTAGAGGTCGGGACCTACACAGATACGCAGTATTTA.

Concerning this clonotype itself: Being one base from a much bigger clone, this may be a read error. J is TRBJ1-4 and V is TRBV24-1, with a tentative D call TRBD1 (6 bases). V lost 5 bases and J 5 bases, leaving 14 bases between the germline ends. CDR1 KGHDR and CDR2 SFDVKD come from the germline V gene. CDR3 length equals 15 residues. CDR3 residues: CATSAARTENEKLFF. CDR3 in DNA: TGTGCCACCAGTGCCGCCAGGACAGAAAATGAAAAACTGTTTTTT.

This clonotype was counted many times. V gene TRBV7-3 combines with J gene TRBJ2-1, with a weak D call TRBD1 (6 bases). V lost 5 bases and J lost 7, with 18 bases in between. The germline CDR1 and CDR2 sequences are SGHTA and FQGTGA. The CDR3 loop spans 15 amino acids. CDR3 loop: CASSPTGLALNEQFF. The CDR3 bases are TGTGCCAGCAGCCCGACAGGCCTCGCCCTGAATGAGCAGTTCTTC.

This clonotype came up many times. CDR3 loop: CASSFTRGNEQFF. The DNA for the CDR3 is TGTGCCAGCAGCTTTACACGGGGCAATGAGCAGTTCTTC. The chain couples TRBV11-3 to TRBJ2-1, with a weak D call TRBD2 (5 bases). This CDR3 is 13 amino acids long. The germline V gene encodes CDR1 SGHNT and CDR2 YENEEA. The ends were cut back, 3 bases at V and 6 bases at J, with 9 bases in the middle. The entire variable domain, with the rest obtained from reference TRBV11-3 and TRBJ2-1, is as follows: EAGVVQSPRYKIIEKKQPVAFWCNPISGHNTLYWYLQNLGQGPELLIRYENEEAVDDSQLPKDRFSAERLKGVDSTLKIQPAELGDSAVYLCASSFTRGNEQFFGPGTRLTVL.

There are many counts of this clonotype. The genes are TRBV20-1 and TRBJ1-1; 7 positions agree with TRBD1. The germline V gene encodes CDR1 DFQATT and CDR2 SNEGSKA (reference sequence). Unmatched junction bases numbered 8, after V lost 6 bases and J lost 1 base. This CDR3 region has 14 residues. The CDR3 loop is CSATPGGRNTEAFF. The CDR3 DNA follows: TGCAGTGCAACCCCAGGGGGTCGGAACACTGAAGCTTTCTTT.

This clonotype came up many times. V gene TRBV4-1 combines with J gene TRBJ2-5; 12 nucleotides match TRBD2. Germline V gene data show CDR1 as MGHRA and CDR2 as YSYEKL. Germline trimming cut 3 bases from V and 5 bases from J; bases unmatched to any gene: 13. The CDR3 is 18 amino acids. DNA for the CDR3: TGCGCCAGCAGCCATACCCTATCTAGCGGGGGGGCCAAGGAGACCCAGTACTTC. Residues: CASSHTLSSGGAKETQYF.

As to this clonotype: A read error may be the cause here, since a much bigger clone is one base away. The chain joins TRBV7-6 to TRBJ2-3, with TRBD2 identical over 9 bases. The CDR3 covers 16 residues. CDR1 is SGHVS and CDR2 is FNYEAQ in the germline V gene. In DNA form, the CDR3 reads TGTGCCAGCAGCTCCTTAGCGGGGGCTCCCACAGATGCGCAGTATTTT. Its translation: CASSSLAGAPTDAQYF.

The sample holds many counts of this clonotype. The chain joins TRBV28 to TRBJ1-1, with D possibly being TRBD1 (5 bases). Trimming removed 4 bases from V and 1 base from J, with 13 bases in between. The CDR3 runs 15 residues. The V gene's germline CDR1 is MDHEN and CDR2 SYDVKM. CDR3 sequence (DNA): TGTGCCAGCAGTTCCCCCGGGGGGGGGAACACTGAAGCTTTCTTT. It encodes CASSSPGGGNTEAFF.

This clonotype showed up many times. This rearrangement joins TRBV5-1 to TRBJ2-1; a possible D gene is TRBD2 (5 bases). This CDR3 has 17 amino acids. Trimming removed 0 bases at V and 8 bases at J, with 21 bases between. Germline values: CDR1 SGHRS, CDR2 YFSETQ. Here the CDR3 DNA reads TGCGCCAGCAGCTTGGGACGGGCGGGTGCTTCTACCTATGAGCAGTTCTTC. Its translation is CASSLGRAGASTYEQFF.

The J gene is TRBJ1-2, the V gene TRBV5-1; D is perhaps TRBD1 (6 bases). Germline V lookup: CDR1 SGHRS, CDR2 YFSETQ. The CDR3 has 16 residues. V gave up 4 bases and J gave up 1 base, with 17 bases separating them. CDR3 loop: CASSRGGSGDNYGYTF. As DNA, the CDR3 is TGCGCCAGCAGCCGTGGGGGCTCTGGGGATAACTATGGCTACACCTTC.